This T cell receptor (beta chain) was documented in a study of cytomegalovirus exposure and HLA in healthy donors. The CDR3 length is 14 residues. The ends lost 5 bases at V and 4 bases at J; junction bases unmatched: 7. Germline values: CDR1 SGHAT, CDR2 FQNNGV. Both 60 Vbeta primers and 13 Jbeta primers went into the PCR. TCRdb keeps only in-frame clones here, not all; method: immunoSEQ multiplex PCR. The sample holds 150,000 or so clones, around 80% seen once. This clone occurred once. This chain connects TRBV11-2 to TRBJ1-1, with 7 bases fitting TRBD1. The receptor's source is a woman aged 40 to 50 in good health and CMV-seronegative. Material: PBMCs. CDR3 region: CASSLDREVTEAFF. The CDR3 coding sequence is TGTGCCAGCAGCCTCGACAGGGAGGTCACTGAAGCTTTCTTT.